This T cell receptor (beta chain) stems from a study of identical twins. This clonotype was found a few times. CDR1 and CDR2 (germline): LGHDT, YNNKEL (reference sequence). Trimming cost V 5 bases and J 8 bases; bases outside gene matches: 10. The CDR3 spans 14 residues. Via MiXCR, TCRdb re-called the 5' RACE reads, giving one row per CDR3 protein. The sample lists 450,000 or so distinct CDR3 sequences, roughly an eighth seen once, with approximately 1% in the top ten. The sample was also reused in another study, on yellow fever vaccine responses in identical twins.

This TCR came from a woman younger than 35 in good health. The chain recombines TRBV3-1 with TRBJ1-2, with 8 nucleotides matching TRBD1. Source material: CD4+ T cells sorted from blood. CDR3 region: CASSLGQGQLGYTF. The CDR3 nucleotides are TGTGCCAGCAGCTTAGGACAGGGACAATTGGGCTACACCTTC.